This TCR beta chain was sequenced during a study of blood T cells in healthy people across ages. The V segment lost 8 bases and the J segment 1 base; nucleotides outside the gene matches: 6. CDR3 length equals 14 residues. Germline CDR1 and CDR2: MDHEN and SYDVKM. The donors, aged roughly 6 to 90, were healthy Caucasians from Russia. Points from the study as a whole: Significant beta diversity loss was already apparent by age approximately 42, declining roughly linearly.

To note about this clonotype: The antigen is unknown.

For the second PCR, which ran for about 6 to 11 cycles, a sample-barcoded 5' primer and a J-beta primer mix were used. Researchers report that a template-switch adaptor with 12 random nucleotides tagged each cDNA molecule. Sequencing recovered at least 2.5 million CDR3-containing paired-end reads from each sample. TCRdb ran MiXCR on the 5' RACE reads and lists one entry per CDR3 protein. Of roughly 1,800,000 distinct CDR3 sequences listed, roughly 49% are singletons. This rearrangement joins TRBV28 to TRBJ2-7; 9 bases align to TRBD1. Specimen: blood. The source is a woman aged 40 to 50 in good health. CDR3 region: CASLTGGVSYEQYF. The DNA of the CDR3 is TGTGCCAGCTTAACAGGGGGCGTGTCCTACGAGCAGTACTTC.